This TCR beta chain was retrieved from a study of tumor-infiltrating lymphocytes in primary liver carcinoma. Study in general: The study obtained roughly 3.5 to 7.13 million productive TCRbeta reads per sample, similar across tissue types.

The researchers produced TCR beta cDNA from 500 to 550 ng total RNA with a constant-region primer. Sequencing libraries for TCR beta derived from three nested multiplex PCR rounds that used slightly modified ARM-PCR. TRBV1-TRBV30 forward and Cbeta reverse primers drove the first two roughly 10-cycle rounds. TCRdb analysed the multiplex PCR reads with MiXCR anew, one entry per CDR3 protein. This sample has roughly 50,000 distinct CDR3 sequences, with about 68% found just once. CDR1 is MNHEY and CDR2 is SVGAGI in the germline V gene. The length of the CDR3 is 15 residues. To note about this clonotype: One end of the junction varies from germline; a read error may be responsible.

Unsorted bulk tissue, about 17-33 mg of it, served as the source for co-extraction of RNA and DNA. Primary liver carcinoma in the patients was surgically resected. The chain has TRBV6-5 and TRBJ1-3, with D possibly TRBD1 on 5 matching bases. The sequencing sample was made of liver tumor tissue from sampling region 2. The subset was: tumor region T2, inferior pole. The receptor was derived from a man in his forties with primary liver carcinoma and hepatitis B virus infection. The CDR3 DNA is TGTGCCTGCGGTTTAGGGGCCAGCTCTGGAAGCACCATATATTTT. It translates to CACGLGASSGSTIYF.